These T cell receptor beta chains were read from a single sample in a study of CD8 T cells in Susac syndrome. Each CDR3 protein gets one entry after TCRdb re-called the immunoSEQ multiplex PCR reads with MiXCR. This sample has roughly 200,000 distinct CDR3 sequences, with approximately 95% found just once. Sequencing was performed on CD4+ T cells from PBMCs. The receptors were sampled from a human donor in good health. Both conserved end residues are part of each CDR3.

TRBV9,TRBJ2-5,CASSVVLGETQYF
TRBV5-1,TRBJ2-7,CASSLDLFYEQYF
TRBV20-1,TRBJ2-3,CSATQGGDTQYF
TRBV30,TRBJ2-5,CAWSVQANQETQYF
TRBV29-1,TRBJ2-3,CSVRHRDRGDEIPDTQYF
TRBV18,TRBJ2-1,CASSPSSIYNEQFF
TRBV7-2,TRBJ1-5,CASSLEGGNQPQHF
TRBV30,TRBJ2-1,CAWSHGLVNEQFF
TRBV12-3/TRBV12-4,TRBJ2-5,CASSSGMETQYF
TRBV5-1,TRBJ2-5,CASSRGGQETQYF
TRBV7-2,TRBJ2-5,CASSWALETQYF
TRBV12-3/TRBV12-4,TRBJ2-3,CASRDSGTQYF
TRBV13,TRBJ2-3,CASSGQGGDTQYF
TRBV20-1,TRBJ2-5,CSAKGGGQETQYF
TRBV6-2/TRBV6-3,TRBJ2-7,CASSNLIYEQYF
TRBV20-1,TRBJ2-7,CSASRPSSYEQYF
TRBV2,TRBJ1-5,CASRPDSVYSNQPQHF
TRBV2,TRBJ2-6,CASSIRTGLLSGANVLTF
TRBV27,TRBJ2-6,CASRIDRVSAGANVLTF
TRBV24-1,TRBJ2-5,CATSDPTGYLQETQYF
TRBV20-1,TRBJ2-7,CSATGQGPSGSLNEQYF
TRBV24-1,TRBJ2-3,CATSERNRADTQYF
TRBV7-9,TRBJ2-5,CASSFRVTSGRQETQYF
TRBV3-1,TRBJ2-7,CASSQGRGLFEQYF
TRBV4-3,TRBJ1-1,CASSARVNTEAFF
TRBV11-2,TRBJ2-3,CASSFVGGTSTDTQYF
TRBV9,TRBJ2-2,CASSARVAANTGELFF
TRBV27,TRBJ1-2,CASSLSDRGSGYTF
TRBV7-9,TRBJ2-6,CASSLVLGANVLTF
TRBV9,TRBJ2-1,CASSVGGGLVGEQFF
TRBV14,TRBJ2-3,CASSWGVSTDTQYF
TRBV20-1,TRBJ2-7,CSASEDGTSGQYF
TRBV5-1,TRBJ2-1,CASSRGGQAYNEQFF
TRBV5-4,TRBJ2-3,CASSLMQGASTDTQYF
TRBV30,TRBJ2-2,CAWSEGPPITGELFF
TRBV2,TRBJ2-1,CASRPSLGNEQFF
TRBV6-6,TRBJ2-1,CASREGGGNEQFF
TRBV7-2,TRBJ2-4,CASSDRRGAKNIQYF
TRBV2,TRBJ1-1,CASTEGRGNTEAFF
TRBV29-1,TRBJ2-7,CSVETSGRVDEQYF
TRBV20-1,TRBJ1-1,CSQLQQGMNTEAFF
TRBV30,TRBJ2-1,CAWSRTSGYNEQFF
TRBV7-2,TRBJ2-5,CASSPGLNQWETQYF
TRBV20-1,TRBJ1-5,CSGRTDLNQPQHF
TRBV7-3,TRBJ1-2,CASSVTGGLGYTF
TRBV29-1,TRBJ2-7,CSGTYSYEQYF
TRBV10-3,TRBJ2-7,CAISGLADEQYF
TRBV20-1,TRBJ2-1,CSARGQGWNEQFF
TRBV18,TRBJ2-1,CASSPLTGTEQFF
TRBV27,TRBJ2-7,CASSSIRIFHEQYF
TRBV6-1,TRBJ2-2,CASSEARLAGTGELFF
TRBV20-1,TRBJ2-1,CSARRGVGSYNEQFF
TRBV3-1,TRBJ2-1,CASSMGGISYNEQFF
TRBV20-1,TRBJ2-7,CSARGLAGSSYEQYF
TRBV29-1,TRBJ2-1,CSAAAGLNEQFF